The T cell receptor beta chain described here comes from a study of T cell responses to AZD1222 COVID-19 vaccine. V lost 5 bases and J 7 bases, leaving 12 bases between the germline ends. Per germline, CDR1 MDHEN and CDR2 SYDVKM. The CDR3 spans 14 residues. TCRdb keeps only in-frame clones here, not all; method: immunoSEQ multiplex PCR. The table lists about 130,000 clones, more than 80% of them singletons. This chain links TRBV28 with TRBJ1-6; the D gene is possibly TRBD1 (5 bases). The sequences come from peripheral blood, collected on day 0 of AZD1222 vaccination. The clonotype originates from an adult in good health. The CDR3 here is CASSPRAGNSPLHF. CDR3 in DNA: TGTGCCAGCAGTCCTCGGGCAGGGAATTCACCCCTCCACTTT.